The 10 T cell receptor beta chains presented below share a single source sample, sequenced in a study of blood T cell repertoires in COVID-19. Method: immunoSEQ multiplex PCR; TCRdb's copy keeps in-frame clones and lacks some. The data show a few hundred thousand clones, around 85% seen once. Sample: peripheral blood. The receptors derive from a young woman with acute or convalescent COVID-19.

This CDR3 is CASSLGQQETQYF. The CDR3 coding sequence is TGTGCCAGCTCACTCGGACAGCAAGAGACCCAGTACTTC. The rearrangement joins TRBV18 to TRBJ2-5; tentatively, D is TRBD1 (6 bases). The length of the CDR3 is 13 residues. V shed 4 bases and J shed 2 bases, with 8 bases lying between them. The germline CDR1 and CDR2 sequences are KGHSH and LQKENI. Full variable domain (remainder filled in from reference TRBV18 and TRBJ2-5): NAGVMQNPRHLVRRRGQEARLRCSPMKGHSHVYWYRQLPEEGLKFMVYLQKENIIDESGMPKERFSAEFPKEGPSILRIQQVVRGDSAAYFCASSLGQQETQYFGPGTRLLVL.

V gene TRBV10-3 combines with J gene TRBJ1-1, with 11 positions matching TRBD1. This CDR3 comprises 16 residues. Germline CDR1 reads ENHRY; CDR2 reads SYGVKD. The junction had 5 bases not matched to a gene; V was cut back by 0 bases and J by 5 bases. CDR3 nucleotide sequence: TGTGCCATCAGTGAGTCGGACAGGGGGCTAAAAACTGAAGCTTTCTTT. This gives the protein CAISESDRGLKTEAFF.

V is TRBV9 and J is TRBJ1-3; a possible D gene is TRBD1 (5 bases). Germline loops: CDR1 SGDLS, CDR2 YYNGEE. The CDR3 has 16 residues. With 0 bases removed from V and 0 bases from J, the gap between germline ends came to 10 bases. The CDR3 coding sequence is TGTGCCAGCAGCGTAGATACAGGCATCTCTGGAAACACCATATATTTT. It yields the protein CASSVDTGISGNTIYF.

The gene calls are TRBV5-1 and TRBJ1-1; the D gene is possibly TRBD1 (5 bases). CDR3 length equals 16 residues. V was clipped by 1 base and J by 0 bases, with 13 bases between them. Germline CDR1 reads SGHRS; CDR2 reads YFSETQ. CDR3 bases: TGCGCCAGCAGCTTGAGGGGTGGTAATATGAACACTGAAGCTTTCTTT. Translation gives CASSLRGGNMNTEAFF.

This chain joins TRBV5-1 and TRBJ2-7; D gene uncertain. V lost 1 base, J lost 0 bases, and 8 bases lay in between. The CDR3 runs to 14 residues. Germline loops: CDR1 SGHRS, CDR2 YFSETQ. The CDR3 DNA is TGCGCCAGCAGCTTGAATCAGGTCTCCTACGAGCAGTACTTC. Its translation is CASSLNQVSYEQYF. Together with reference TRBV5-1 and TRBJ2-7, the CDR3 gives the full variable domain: KAGVTQTPRYLIKTRGQQVTLSCSPISGHRSVSWYQQTPGQGLQFLFEYFSETQRNKGNFPGRFSGRQFSNSRSEMNVSTLELGDSALYLCASSLNQVSYEQYFGPGTRLTVT.

The CDR3 nucleotides read TGTGCCAGTAGTATCGCAGGGAAAAATTCACCCCTCCACTTT. This sequence encodes CASSIAGKNSPLHF. This chain links TRBV19 with TRBJ1-6, with D perhaps matching TRBD1 (5 bases). Germline lookup yields CDR1 LNHDA and CDR2 SQIVND (reference sequence). The CDR3 totals 14 residues. Trimming shortened V by 3 bases and J by 7 bases, and 10 bases separated the two germline ends. Full variable domain (missing parts from reference TRBV19 and TRBJ1-6): DGGITQSPKYLFRKEGQNVTLSCEQNLNHDAMYWYRQDPGQGLRLIYYSQIVNDFQKGDIAEGYSVSREKKESFPLTVTSAQKNPTAFYLCASSIAGKNSPLHFGNGTRLTVT.

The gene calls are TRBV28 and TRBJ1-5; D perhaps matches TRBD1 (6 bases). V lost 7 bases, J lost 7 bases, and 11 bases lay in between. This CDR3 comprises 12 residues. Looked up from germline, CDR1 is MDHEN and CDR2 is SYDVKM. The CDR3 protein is CASTLQGQPQHF. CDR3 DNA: TGTGCCAGCACCCTACAGGGCCAGCCCCAGCATTTT.

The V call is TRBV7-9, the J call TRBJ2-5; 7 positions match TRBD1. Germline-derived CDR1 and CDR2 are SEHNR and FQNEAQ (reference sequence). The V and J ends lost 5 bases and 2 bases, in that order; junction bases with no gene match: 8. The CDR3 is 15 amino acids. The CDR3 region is CASSPTGSGQETQYF. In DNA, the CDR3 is TGTGCCAGCAGCCCGACAGGGTCGGGGCAAGAGACCCAGTACTTC.

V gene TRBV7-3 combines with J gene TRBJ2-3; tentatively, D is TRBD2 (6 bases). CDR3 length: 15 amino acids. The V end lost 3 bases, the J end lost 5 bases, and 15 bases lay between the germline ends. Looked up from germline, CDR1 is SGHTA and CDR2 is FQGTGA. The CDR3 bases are TGTGCCAGCAGCTTGTTGGGGGGAGACCAAGATACGCAGTATTTT. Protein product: CASSLLGGDQDTQYF.

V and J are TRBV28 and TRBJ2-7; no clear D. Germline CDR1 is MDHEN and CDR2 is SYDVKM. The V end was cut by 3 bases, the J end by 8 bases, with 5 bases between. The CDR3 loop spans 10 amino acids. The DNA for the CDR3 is TGTGCCAGCAGTTTCAGGCAGCAGTACTTC. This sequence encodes CASSFRQQYF.